The rows below give T cell receptor beta chains drawn from one sample of a study of shared clonotypes between healthy human individuals. TCRdb keeps only in-frame clones here, not all; method: immunoSEQ multiplex PCR. The sample carries around 2,100,000 clones, roughly 94% recorded once. Specimen: naive CD8+ T cells sorted from blood. These receptors were obtained from a man younger than 35 in good health. The CDR3 runs from the conserved cysteine through the conserved F or W. A D gene is named only where the DNA matches it firmly. Clone size is stated in some rows and not others, as once, few, many or a class when expanded.

cdr3_aa d_call v_call clone_size j_call
CASTLYESETQYF NA TRBV13 NA TRBJ2-5
CASSKGFSYEQYF NA TRBV19 NA TRBJ2-7
CSVEPILGTSMNTEAFF NA TRBV29-1 NA TRBJ1-1
CASSPNREEYEQYF NA TRBV13 NA TRBJ2-7
CASSLGLEANEQFF TRBD2 TRBV11-2 NA TRBJ2-1
CASTPHNYGYTF NA TRBV28 NA TRBJ1-2
CAISEPVVSEGISYNEQFF NA TRBV10-3 NA TRBJ2-1
CASTPSGAPETDTQYF NA TRBV4-1 NA TRBJ2-3
CAIAVPARRGYEQYF NA TRBV6-6 NA TRBJ2-7
CASSGGGEQFF NA TRBV10-1 NA TRBJ2-1
CASSFSLGKGFINVQYF NA TRBV5-4 NA TRBJ2-4
CASRFTGASYEQYF TRBD1 TRBV27 NA TRBJ2-7
CASGLDRAYQTHTF NA TRBV12-5 NA TRBJ1-2
CASSLVPGGEQYF NA TRBV11-2 NA TRBJ2-7
CASSSLATSSSDTQYF NA TRBV2 NA TRBJ2-3
CASSLSEINYEQYF NA TRBV27 NA TRBJ2-7
CASSLGQAYNEQFF TRBD1 TRBV5-6 NA TRBJ2-1
CAWSVSAPGELFF NA TRBV30 few TRBJ2-2
CASSPDSTVAKNIQYF NA TRBV7-9 NA NA
CASTSGDQETQYF NA TRBV7-7 NA TRBJ2-5
CASSEGRYTEAFF NA TRBV10-2 NA TRBJ1-1
CASSITQVADTQYF NA TRBV19 once TRBJ2-3
CASRGLAGGIYEQFF TRBD2 TRBV6-1 NA TRBJ2-1
CASSAEGSGANVLTF NA TRBV9 NA TRBJ2-6
CASSMTDRTEIIEQYF TRBD1 TRBV19 NA TRBJ2-7
CASTPTPRLAASTDTQYF TRBD2 TRBV28 NA TRBJ2-3
CASSFVSGLAGDEQYF TRBD2 TRBV7-8 NA TRBJ2-7
CASSSSYEQYF NA TRBV28 NA TRBJ2-7
CASSSGTGFLGYTF TRBD1 TRBV27 NA TRBJ1-2
CASSPGGGREFF TRBD2 TRBV11-2 NA TRBJ2-1
CASSSVGFQETQYF NA TRBV5-8 NA TRBJ2-5
CASSQDPGGSYNEQFF TRBD2 TRBV4-3 NA TRBJ2-1
CASSLAQGVIQYF TRBD1 TRBV5-4 NA TRBJ2-4
CAWNPGREAFF NA TRBV30 NA TRBJ1-1